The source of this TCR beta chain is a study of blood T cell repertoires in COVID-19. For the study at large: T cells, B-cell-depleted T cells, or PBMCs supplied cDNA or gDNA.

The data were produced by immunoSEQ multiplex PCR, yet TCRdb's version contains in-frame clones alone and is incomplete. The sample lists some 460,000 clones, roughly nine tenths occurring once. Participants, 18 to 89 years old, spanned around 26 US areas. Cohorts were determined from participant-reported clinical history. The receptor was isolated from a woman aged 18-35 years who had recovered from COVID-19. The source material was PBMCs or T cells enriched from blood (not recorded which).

The CDR3, as DNA: TGCGCCAGCAGTGAGTCTGGGACAGGGCTCAATGAGCAGTTCTTC. It specifies CASSESGTGLNEQFF. The chain has TRBV10-1 and TRBJ2-1; 9 nucleotides agree with TRBD1. The V gene end was trimmed by 0 bases and the J gene end by 6 bases; junction bases not matched to a gene: 3. The CDR3 has 15 residues. From germline, CDR1 is WNHNN and CDR2 SYGVQD (reference sequence).